A selection of T cell receptor beta chains follows, all from one sample in a study of cytomegalovirus exposure and HLA in healthy donors. Sequencing used immunoSEQ multiplex PCR; TCRdb keeps in-frame clones, though not all of them. The table has over 150,000 clones, about 79% seen once. The sample taken for sequencing was PBMCs. These receptors all stem from a girl aged 2-15 years in good health and CMV-seropositive. Both conserved end residues are part of each CDR3. A D gene is named only where the DNA matches it firmly. Size values are once, few and many counts, or a class for expanded clones, and some rows have none.

>TRBV12-5|15|TRBD1|NA|TRBJ1-5
CASGFSTGSGGPQHF
TGTGCTAGTGGTTTTTCGACAGGGAGTGGGGGGCCCCAGCATTTT
>TRBV30|15|TRBD2|NA|TRBJ2-7
CAWSTSADRDYEQYF
TGTGCCTGGAGTACTAGCGCCGACAGAGATTACGAGCAGTACTTC
>TRBV11-2|14|NA|NA|TRBJ1-2
CASSVNWPEDGYTF
TGTGCCAGCAGCGTAAATTGGCCCGAGGATGGCTACACCTTC
>TRBV5-6|13|TRBD2|NA|TRBJ2-5
CASSRAGAETQYF
TGTGCCAGCAGTAGAGCGGGAGCAGAGACCCAGTACTTC
>TRBV6-1|15|NA|once|TRBJ1-2
CASSEPLPTGPGYTF
TGTGCCAGCAGTGAACCTCTCCCGACAGGCCCGGGGTACACCTTC
>TRBV19|18|NA|once|TRBJ2-7
CASSRTPKRSSDSYEQYF
TGTGCCAGTAGCAGAACCCCTAAGAGGTCATCCGACTCCTACGAGCAGTACTTC
>TRBV28|16|TRBD2|NA|TRBJ2-1
CASSLSSGKGGNEQFF
TGTGCCAGCAGTTTGAGTAGCGGGAAAGGGGGCAATGAGCAGTTCTTC
>TRBV6-5|15|TRBD1|few|TRBJ2-7
CASSNVGQGAGEQYF
TGTGCCAGCAGTAACGTGGGACAGGGTGCGGGAGAGCAGTACTTC
>TRBV14|12|NA|NA|TRBJ2-2
CASSQYPGELFF
TGTGCCAGCAGCCAGTATCCCGGGGAGCTGTTTTTT
>TRBV12-5|16|TRBD1|NA|TRBJ1-1
CASGLAWDRGLNEAFF
TGTGCTAGTGGTTTGGCCTGGGACAGGGGGCTTAATGAAGCTTTCTTT
>TRBV25-1|13|NA|NA|TRBJ1-2
CASSVHLGYGYTF
TGTGCCAGCAGTGTACACCTTGGCTATGGCTACACCTTC
>TRBV27|15|NA|NA|TRBJ2-7
CASSLYGSSSYEQYF
TGTGCCAGCAGTTTATACGGGAGTAGCTCCTACGAGCAGTACTTC
>TRBV5-4|14|TRBD2|NA|TRBJ2-7
CASSMGGSQCQQYF
TGTGCCAGCAGTATGGGGGGGTCCCAGTGCCAGCAGTACTTC
>TRBV6-5|14|NA|NA|TRBJ1-1
CASSYRGFSAEAFF
TGTGCCAGCAGTTACAGAGGGTTCAGCGCTGAAGCTTTCTTT
>TRBV7-9|12|NA|NA|TRBJ1-1
CASSRAAAEAFF
TGTGCCAGCAGCCGCGCCGCGGCTGAAGCTTTCTTT
>TRBV19|14|TRBD1|NA|TRBJ1-1
CASSIRGLNTEAFF
TGTGCCAGTAGTATCAGGGGGCTGAACACTGAAGCTTTCTTT
>TRBV25-1|15|TRBD1|once|TRBJ1-2
CASRESGTGLNGYTF
TGTGCCAGCAGAGAATCCGGGACAGGCCTTAATGGCTACACCTTC
>TRBV4-2|16|NA|NA|TRBJ2-1
CASSQVVAGADNEQFF
TGTGCCAGCAGCCAAGTAGTTGCGGGGGCGGACAATGAGCAGTTCTTC
>TRBV7-3|14|NA|NA|TRBJ2-3
CASSLTSGIDTQYF
TGTGCCAGCAGCTTAACGAGCGGTATAGATACGCAGTATTTT
>TRBV5-1|14|TRBD2|few|TRBJ2-7
CASSLVAGGYEQYF
TGCGCCAGCAGCTTGGTCGCGGGGGGGTACGAGCAGTACTTC
>TRBV6-5|14|TRBD1|NA|TRBJ1-5
CASSKGARNQPQHF
TGTGCCAGCAGCAAGGGGGCCCGTAATCAGCCCCAGCATTTT
>TRBV2|14|TRBD1|NA|TRBJ1-1
CATSRTGLYTEAFF
TGTGCCACCTCTAGGACAGGGTTGTACACTGAAGCTTTCTTT
>TRBV6-5|12|NA|NA|TRBJ1-1
CASRQSGTEAFF
TGTGCCAGCAGACAGAGCGGCACTGAAGCTTTCTTT
>TRBV14|14|NA|NA|TRBJ2-3
CASSRRSGGDTQYF
TGTGCCAGCAGCCGGAGGAGCGGAGGGGATACGCAGTATTTT
>TRBV30|14|NA|NA|TRBJ1-5
CAWSSRVYNQPQHF
TGTGCCTGGAGCAGCAGGGTGTACAATCAGCCCCAGCATTTT
>TRBV7-2|13|NA|once|TRBJ1-5
CASSLASHQPQHF
TGTGCCAGCAGCTTAGCCAGTCATCAGCCCCAGCATTTT
>TRBV30|12|NA|once|TRBJ1-2
CAWTNGGYGYTF
TGTGCCTGGACGAACGGTGGCTATGGCTACACCTTC
>TRBV28|14|NA|NA|TRBJ1-5
CASSPTGSNQPQHF
TGTGCCAGCAGCCCCACAGGTTCTAATCAGCCCCAGCATTTT
>TRBV7-3|14|TRBD1|NA|TRBJ1-6
CAEDRLRFNSPLHF
TGTGCCGAGGACAGGCTCCGTTTCAATTCACCCCTCCACTTT
>TRBV5-6|15|TRBD1|NA|TRBJ1-6
CASSPPGQVYSPLHF
TGTGCCAGCAGCCCACCGGGACAGGTATATTCACCCCTCCACTTT
>TRBV7-9|19|TRBD2|NA|TRBJ2-3
CASSSERRAASGGADTQYF
TGTGCCAGCAGCTCCGAAAGGAGGGCCGCTAGCGGGGGGGCAGATACGCAGTATTTT
>TRBV11-2|15|NA|NA|TRBJ2-5
CASSSGGLPGETQYF
TGTGCCAGCAGCTCCGGTGGGCTACCGGGGGAGACCCAGTACTTC
>TRBV7-9|14|TRBD2|NA|TRBJ2-1
CASSRLAGGHEQFF
TGTGCCAGCAGCCGACTAGCGGGAGGCCATGAGCAGTTCTTC
>TRBV5-4|17|TRBD1|NA|TRBJ1-4
CASSLDPRQGANEKLFF
TGTGCCAGCAGCTTGGACCCTAGACAGGGGGCTAATGAAAAACTGTTTTTT
>TRBV6-5|12|NA|few|TRBJ2-7
CASRDTGMGQYF
TGTGCCAGCAGAGACACAGGGATGGGGCAGTACTTC
>TRBV7-6|13|NA|NA|TRBJ1-2
CASSLGGSRGYTF
TGTGCCAGCAGCTTAGGAGGGTCGCGGGGCTACACCTTC
>TRBV9|14|NA|NA|TRBJ1-4
CASSRDSANEKLFF
TGTGCCAGTTCCAGGGATTCAGCTAATGAAAAACTGTTTTTT
>TRBV7-3|18|NA|NA|TRBJ2-2
CASSLLVRRAVNTGELFF
TGTGCCAGCAGCTTATTAGTACGGAGGGCCGTGAATACCGGGGAGCTGTTTTTT
>TRBV21-1|15|NA|NA|TRBJ1-1
CASSKARVVGTEAFF
TGTGCCAGCAGCAAAGCGCGGGTTGTAGGAACTGAAGCTTTCTTT
>TRBV5-1|15|NA|NA|TRBJ1-5
CASSLDGNSNQPQHF
TGCGCCAGCAGCCTGGACGGTAATAGCAATCAGCCCCAGCATTTT
>TRBV11-1|15|TRBD1|NA|TRBJ1-2
CASSPWDSENYGYTF
TGTGCCAGCAGCCCCTGGGACAGTGAGAACTATGGCTACACCTTC
>TRBV5-4|15|TRBD1|NA|TRBJ1-6
CASSLDPGGNSPLHF
TGTGCCAGCAGCTTGGACCCAGGGGGTAATTCACCCCTCCACTTT
>TRBV29-1|11|NA|NA|TRBJ2-7
CSVVYSYEQYF
TGCAGCGTTGTTTATTCCTACGAGCAGTACTTC
>TRBV5-1|17|NA|NA|TRBJ2-1
CASSLNGISGNNNEQFF
TGCGCCAGCAGCTTGAATGGGATTAGCGGTAACAACAATGAGCAGTTCTTC
>TRBV12-5|13|NA|NA|TRBJ1-1
CASGLVFGVEAFF
TGTGCTAGTGGTTTGGTATTTGGAGTTGAAGCTTTCTTT
>TRBV5-1|13|NA|NA|TRBJ2-2
CASSGGPTGELFF
TGCGCCAGCAGCGGAGGGCCCACCGGGGAGCTGTTTTTT
>TRBV4-1|18|NA|NA|TRBJ1-6
CASSQDLGQGYYNSPLHF
TGCGCCAGCAGCCAAGATTTAGGGCAGGGGTACTATAATTCACCCCTCCACTTT
>TRBV4-1|17|NA|NA|TRBJ1-1
CASSQDLLGGDSFEAFF
TGCGCCAGCAGCCAAGATCTTTTGGGCGGTGACAGCTTTGAAGCTTTCTTT